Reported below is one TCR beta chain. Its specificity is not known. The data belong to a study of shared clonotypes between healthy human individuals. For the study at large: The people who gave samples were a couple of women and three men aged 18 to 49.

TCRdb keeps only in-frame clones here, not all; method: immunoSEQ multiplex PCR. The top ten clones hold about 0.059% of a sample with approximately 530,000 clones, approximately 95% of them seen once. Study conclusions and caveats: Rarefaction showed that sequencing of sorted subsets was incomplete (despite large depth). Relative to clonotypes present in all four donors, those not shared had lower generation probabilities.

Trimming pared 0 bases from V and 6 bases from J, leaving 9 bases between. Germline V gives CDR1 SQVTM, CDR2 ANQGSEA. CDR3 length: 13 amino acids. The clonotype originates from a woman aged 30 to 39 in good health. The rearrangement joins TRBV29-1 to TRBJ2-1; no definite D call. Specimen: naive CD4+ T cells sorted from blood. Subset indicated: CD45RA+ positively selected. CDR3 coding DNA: TGCAGCGTTGAAGATCGGCGAGGCAATGAGCAGTTCTTC. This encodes CSVEDRRGNEQFF.